This T cell receptor (beta chain) was sequenced during a study of T-cell reconstitution after alpha-beta-depleted transplantation in children. Preparation of the TCRbeta library was carried out with unique molecular identifiers. TCRdb used MiXCR to reprocess the PCR reads, holding one entry per CDR3 protein. The sample carries 500,000 or so distinct CDR3 sequences, about 30% recorded once. The CDR3 length is 12 residues. V gave up 5 bases and J gave up 11 bases; unmatched junction bases: 6. Per germline, CDR1 SGHNT and CDR2 YENEEA. This clonotype was counted between two and nine times. The sequenced sample was PBMCs from the stem cell graft donor, obtained from the stem cell graft. The gene calls are TRBV11-3 and TRBJ1-1, with TRBD1 identical over 9 bases. The receptor was derived from a human donor who donated a stem cell graft to a child with aplastic anemia. The CDR3 loop is CASSPQGAGAFF. The CDR3, as DNA: TGTGCCAGCAGCCCACAGGGGGCAGGGGCTTTCTTT. Based on the CDR3 plus reference TRBV11-3 and TRBJ1-1, the full variable domain is EAGVVQSPRYKIIEKKQPVAFWCNPISGHNTLYWYLQNLGQGPELLIRYENEEAVDDSQLPKDRFSAERLKGVDSTLKIQPAELGDSAVYLCASSPQGAGAFFGQGTRLTVV.